These 18 T cell receptor beta chains were all obtained from the same sample, sequenced in a study of T cell responses to AZD1222 COVID-19 vaccine. The protocol was immunoSEQ multiplex PCR, while the TCRdb copy is restricted to in-frame clones and leaves out a portion. There are 95,000 to 120,000 clones in the sample; approximately 86% occur only once, and 3% to 3.5% lies in the top ten. Specimen: peripheral blood, collected on day 0 of AZD1222 vaccination. The origin of the receptors is an adult in good health.

This chain uses TRBV6-5 with TRBJ1-2; D gene uncertain. V was shortened by 6 bases and J by 2 bases, with 10 bases between the two germline ends. Per germline, CDR1 MNHEY and CDR2 SVGAGI. The CDR3 covers 13 residues. The chain's CDR3 is CASSPGTNYGYTF. The DNA for the CDR3 is TGTGCCAGCAGCCCCGGAACAAACTATGGCTACACCTTC.

The rearrangement uses TRBV2 and TRBJ1-5; D unresolved. The CDR3 runs 15 residues. V lost 4 bases, J lost 0 bases, and 10 bases lay in between. The V gene's germline CDR1 is SNHLY and CDR2 FYNNEI. This CDR3 reads CASSVSHNSNQPQHF. DNA for the CDR3: TGTGCCAGCAGTGTGAGTCATAATAGCAATCAGCCCCAGCATTTT.

This CDR3 is CASAPGIFDYEQYF. DNA for the CDR3: TGTGCCAGCGCCCCGGGTATATTCGACTACGAGCAGTACTTC. The V and J genes are TRBV28 and TRBJ2-7; the D is unclear. The germline CDR1 and CDR2 sequences are MDHEN and SYDVKM. Between the trimmed V and J ends, which lost 8 bases and 3 bases, there was a span of 17 bases. The CDR3 is made up of 14 amino acids.

The J gene is TRBJ2-1, the V gene TRBV7-6; tentatively, D is TRBD1 or TRBD2 (5 bases each). V was shortened by 4 bases and J by 0 bases, with 13 bases between the two germline ends. The CDR3 covers 16 residues. The germline gives CDR1 SGHVS, CDR2 FNYEAQ. The CDR3 spells CASSSSGQPSYNEQFF. The CDR3 nucleotides are TGTGCCAGCAGCTCTTCGGGGCAACCCTCCTACAATGAGCAGTTCTTC.

This clone was detected a few times. The rearrangement links TRBV11-3 to TRBJ2-7; 7 bases map to TRBD1. After removal of 5 bases from V and 0 bases from J, the junction contained 4 bases not matched to a gene. CDR1 and CDR2 (germline): SGHNT, YENEEA. The CDR3 spans 14 residues. The CDR3 coding sequence is TGTGCCAGCAGCCATAACAGGGGCTCCTACGAGCAGTACTTC. As protein: CASSHNRGSYEQYF.

In the case of this clone: At one end, the junction sequence differs from germline, possibly due to a read error. The gene calls are TRBV5-3 and TRBJ1-2; no firm D call. TRBV5-3 falls under the ORF class, with uncertain function. This CDR3 is built from 15 residues. Written as DNA, the CDR3 is TGTGCCAGAAGCCCTGAGGTTGAAGGACCTTATGTTAGGTCCTTC. This encodes CARSPEVEGPYVRSF.

This chain joins TRBV27 and TRBJ1-5, with D possibly being TRBD1 (6 bases). The V gene lost 6 bases and the J gene lost 6 bases, with 24 bases spanning the gap. Per germline, CDR1 MNHEY and CDR2 SMNVEV (reference sequence). This CDR3 region has 17 residues. CDR3 in DNA: TGTGCCAGCAGCTCAACATGGGCGGCAGGGGAACGTCAGCCCCAGCATTTT. Amino acids: CASSSTWAAGERQPQHF.

This clone came up a few times. The chain combines TRBV11-2 with TRBJ1-6; the D is unclear. Germline V CDR1 and CDR2: SGHAT, FQNNGV. Trimming cost V 2 bases and J 14 bases, with 19 bases left between them. CDR3 length equals 15 residues. CDR3 coding DNA: TGTGCCAGCAGCTTAAGTGGAGTCGGCCTCTCGTCCCTCCACTTT. Residues: CASSLSGVGLSSLHF.

This clone appeared many times. This chain uses TRBV30 with TRBJ1-2; 10 bases align to TRBD1. The CDR3 has 14 amino acids. The germline V gene has CDR1 GTSNPN and CDR2 SVGIG (reference sequence). The V gene end was trimmed by 4 bases and the J gene end by 9 bases; junction bases not matched to a gene: 11. The CDR3 DNA is TGTGCCTGGATCCGAGACAGGGGGCGGGGGAGCTACACCTTC. Amino acids: CAWIRDRGRGSYTF.

The J gene is TRBJ1-5, the V gene TRBV3-1 (or the pseudogene TRBV3-2), with TRBD1 as a possible D gene (6 bases). With 1 base removed from V and 7 bases from J, the gap between germline ends came to 14 bases. Germline V gives CDR1 LGHDT, CDR2 YNNKEL (reference sequence). CDR3 length equals 15 residues. This chain's CDR3 is CASSQAYGGGQPQHF. The CDR3 DNA is TGTGCCAGCAGCCAAGCGTATGGGGGGGGCCAGCCCCAGCATTTT.

The chain carries TRBV6-1 and TRBJ2-5; 9 nucleotides line up with TRBD1. The CDR3 loop spans 16 amino acids. J lost 5 bases, V lost 3 bases, and 10 bases had no gene match. CDR1 and CDR2 from the germline V gene are MNHNS and SASEGT. CDR3 DNA: TGTGCCAGCAGTGAGGGGACCGGGACAGGGTGGGAGACCCAGTACTTC. Its protein product is CASSEGTGTGWETQYF.

This chain uses TRBV3-1 (or the pseudogene TRBV3-2) with TRBJ1-1; TRBD1 agrees at 7 bases. J gave up 5 bases and V 3 bases, and 3 bases lay outside the gene matches. This CDR3 region has 13 residues. Germline CDR1 and CDR2: LGHDT and YNNKEL (reference sequence). CDR3 DNA: TGTGCCAGCAGCCAGTACAGGGGAACTGAAGCTTTCTTT. It encodes CASSQYRGTEAFF.

The chain couples TRBV4-1 to TRBJ2-3; D unclear. V was clipped by 2 bases and J by 2 bases, with 14 bases between them. CDR1 and CDR2 (germline): MGHRA, YSYEKL. The CDR3 has 16 residues. The CDR3 spells CASSQPSAALTDTQYF. The CDR3 DNA is TGCGCCAGCAGCCAACCCTCCGCAGCGCTCACAGATACGCAGTATTTT.

This chain connects TRBV3-1 (or the pseudogene TRBV3-2) to TRBJ1-1; no firm D call. The V and J ends lost 1 base and 7 bases respectively, with 7 bases between them. The length of the CDR3 is 12 residues. Germline loops: CDR1 LGHDT, CDR2 YNNKEL (reference sequence). In nucleotides, the CDR3 is TGTGCCAGCAGCCAAGGTGGCAGTGAAGCTTTCTTT. It specifies CASSQGGSEAFF.

This sequence joins TRBV15 and TRBJ2-7; 7 nucleotides agree with TRBD1. This CDR3 has 16 residues. V was clipped by 0 bases and J by 1 base; unmatched bases: 6. Looked up from germline, CDR1 is LNHNV and CDR2 is YYDKDF (reference sequence). CDR3 DNA: TGTGCCACCAGCAGAGAGGTGGGACAGCGATCCTACGAGCAGTACTTC. It encodes CATSREVGQRSYEQYF.

The chain is built from TRBV6-4 and TRBJ1-6; weak D call: TRBD1 (5 bases). CDR1 and CDR2 from the germline V gene are MRHNA and SNTAGT. V was trimmed by 8 bases and J by 7 bases, leaving 15 bases between them. The CDR3 spans 14 residues. For the CDR3, the DNA is TGTGCCAGCCGTACGGGACGGCTAAATTCACCCCTCCACTTT. This encodes CASRTGRLNSPLHF.

This clone occurred a few times. The chain combines TRBV7-9 with TRBJ1-5; no clear D. This CDR3 comprises 14 residues. Germline assignment: CDR1 SEHNR and CDR2 FQNEAQ (reference sequence). V dropped 4 bases and J dropped 1 base, with 8 bases sitting between them. CDR3 loop: CASSSDGSNQPQHF. Written as DNA, the CDR3 is TGTGCCAGCAGCTCCGATGGGAGCAATCAGCCCCAGCATTTT.

The gene calls are TRBV2 and TRBJ1-1, with 9 nucleotides matching TRBD1. The CDR3 contains 16 residues. The germline V gene has CDR1 SNHLY and CDR2 FYNNEI. The ends lost 5 bases at V and 1 base at J; junction bases unmatched: 8. The CDR3 reads CASSISGTGTNTEAFF. As DNA, the CDR3 is TGTGCCAGCAGTATATCCGGGACAGGGACGAACACTGAAGCTTTCTTT.